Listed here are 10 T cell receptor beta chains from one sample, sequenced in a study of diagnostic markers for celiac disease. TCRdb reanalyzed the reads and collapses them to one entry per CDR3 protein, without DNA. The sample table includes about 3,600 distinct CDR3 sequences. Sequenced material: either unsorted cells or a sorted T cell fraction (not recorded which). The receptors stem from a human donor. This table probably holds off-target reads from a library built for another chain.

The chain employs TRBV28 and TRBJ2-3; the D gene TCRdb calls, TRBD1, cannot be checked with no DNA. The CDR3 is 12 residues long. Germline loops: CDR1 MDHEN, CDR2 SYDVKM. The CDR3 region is CASGSLTDTQYF.

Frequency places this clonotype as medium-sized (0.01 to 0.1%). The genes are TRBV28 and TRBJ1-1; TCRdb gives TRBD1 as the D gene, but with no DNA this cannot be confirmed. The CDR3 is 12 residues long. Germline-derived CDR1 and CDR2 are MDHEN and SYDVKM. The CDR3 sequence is CASSPRDRGAFF.

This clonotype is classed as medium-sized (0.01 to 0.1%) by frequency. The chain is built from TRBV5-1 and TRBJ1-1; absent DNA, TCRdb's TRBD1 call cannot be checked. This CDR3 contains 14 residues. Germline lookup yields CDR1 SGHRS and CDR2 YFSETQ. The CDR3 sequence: CASSSDGEGAEAFF.

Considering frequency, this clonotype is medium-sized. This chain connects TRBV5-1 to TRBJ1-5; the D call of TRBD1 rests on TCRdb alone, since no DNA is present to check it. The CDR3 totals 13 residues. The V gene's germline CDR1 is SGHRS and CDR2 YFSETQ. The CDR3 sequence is CASSLGTGQPQHF.

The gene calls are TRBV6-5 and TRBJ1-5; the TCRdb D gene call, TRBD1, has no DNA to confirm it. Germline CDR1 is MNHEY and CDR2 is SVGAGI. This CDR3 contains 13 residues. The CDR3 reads CASSHQGGQPQHF.

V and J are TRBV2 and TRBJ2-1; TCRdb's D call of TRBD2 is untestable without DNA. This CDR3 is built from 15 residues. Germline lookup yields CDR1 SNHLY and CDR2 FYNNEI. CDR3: CASSERSGRYNEQFF.

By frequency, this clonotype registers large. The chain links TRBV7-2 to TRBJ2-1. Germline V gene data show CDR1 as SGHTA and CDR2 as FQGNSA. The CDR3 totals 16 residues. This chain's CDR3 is CASSLALSQRVNEQFF. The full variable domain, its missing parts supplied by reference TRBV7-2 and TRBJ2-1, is GAGVSQSPSNKVTEKGKDVELRCDPISGHTALYWYRQSLGQGLEFLIYFQGNSAPDKSGLPSDRFSAERTGGSVSTLTIQRTQQEDSAVYLCASSLALSQRVNEQFFGPGTRLTVL.

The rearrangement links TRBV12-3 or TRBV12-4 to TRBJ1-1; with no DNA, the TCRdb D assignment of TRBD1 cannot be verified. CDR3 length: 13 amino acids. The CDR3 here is CASIHPGNTEAFF.

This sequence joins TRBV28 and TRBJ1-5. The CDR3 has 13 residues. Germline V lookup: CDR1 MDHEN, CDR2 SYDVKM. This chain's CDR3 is CASKVGGDQPQHF.

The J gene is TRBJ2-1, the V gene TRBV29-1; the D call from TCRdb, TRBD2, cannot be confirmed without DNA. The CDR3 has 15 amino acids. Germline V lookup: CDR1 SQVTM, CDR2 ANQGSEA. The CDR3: CSVRRTSGSSNEQFF.